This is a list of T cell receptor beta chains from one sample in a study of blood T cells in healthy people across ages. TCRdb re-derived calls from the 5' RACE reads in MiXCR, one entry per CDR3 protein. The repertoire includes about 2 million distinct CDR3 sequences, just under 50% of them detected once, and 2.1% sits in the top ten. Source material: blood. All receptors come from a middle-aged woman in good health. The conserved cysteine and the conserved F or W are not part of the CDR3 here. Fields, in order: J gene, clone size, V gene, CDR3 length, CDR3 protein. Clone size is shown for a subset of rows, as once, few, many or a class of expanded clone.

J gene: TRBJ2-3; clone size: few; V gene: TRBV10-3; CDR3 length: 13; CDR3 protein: AIRTGTGGSDTQY
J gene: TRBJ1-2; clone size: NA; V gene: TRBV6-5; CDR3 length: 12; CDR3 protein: ASSGQGPDYGYT
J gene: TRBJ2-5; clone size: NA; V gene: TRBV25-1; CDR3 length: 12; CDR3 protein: ASSLIAAWETQY
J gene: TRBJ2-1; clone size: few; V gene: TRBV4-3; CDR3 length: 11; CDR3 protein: ASSQLSVNEQF
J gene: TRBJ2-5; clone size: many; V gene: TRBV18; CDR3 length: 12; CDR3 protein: ASSPGGRQETQY
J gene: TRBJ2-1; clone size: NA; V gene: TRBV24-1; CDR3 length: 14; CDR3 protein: ATSDPSGGRSVEQF
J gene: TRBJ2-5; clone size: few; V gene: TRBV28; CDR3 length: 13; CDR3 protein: ASSPYDRGGGTQY
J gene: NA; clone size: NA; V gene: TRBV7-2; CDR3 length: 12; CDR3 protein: ASSSRGAPYEQY
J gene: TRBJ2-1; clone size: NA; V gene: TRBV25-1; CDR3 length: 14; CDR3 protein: ASSEFGVPPYNEQF
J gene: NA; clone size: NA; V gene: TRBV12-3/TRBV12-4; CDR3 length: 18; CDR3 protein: ASSSRGGESGIGSYNEQY
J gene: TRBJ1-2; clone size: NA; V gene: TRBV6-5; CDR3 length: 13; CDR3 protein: ASSYSRGAQYGYT
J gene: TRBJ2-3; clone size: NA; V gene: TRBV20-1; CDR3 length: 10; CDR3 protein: SARDFRDTQY
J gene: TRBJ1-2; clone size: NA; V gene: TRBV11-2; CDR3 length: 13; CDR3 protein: ASSRPRDSIMGYT
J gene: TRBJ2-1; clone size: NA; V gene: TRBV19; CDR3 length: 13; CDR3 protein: ASRERRSSYNEQF
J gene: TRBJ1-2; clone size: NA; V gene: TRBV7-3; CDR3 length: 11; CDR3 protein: ASSPGTDHGYT
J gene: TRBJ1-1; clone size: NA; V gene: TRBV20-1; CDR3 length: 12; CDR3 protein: SARTGAPTTEAF
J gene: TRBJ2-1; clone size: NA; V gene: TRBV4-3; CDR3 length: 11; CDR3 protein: ASSQSPGTEQF
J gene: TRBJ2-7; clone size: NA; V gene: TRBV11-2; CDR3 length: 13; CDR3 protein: ANGLTRSGSYEQY
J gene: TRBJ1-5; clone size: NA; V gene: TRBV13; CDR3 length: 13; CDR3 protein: ASSCRGQDNQPQH
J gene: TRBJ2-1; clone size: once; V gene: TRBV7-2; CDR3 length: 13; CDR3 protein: ASSLERLGYKEQF
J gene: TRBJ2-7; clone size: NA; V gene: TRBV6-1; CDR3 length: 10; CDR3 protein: ATPVGPYEQY
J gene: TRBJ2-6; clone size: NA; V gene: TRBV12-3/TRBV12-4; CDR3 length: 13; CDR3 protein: ASSQAEPGANVLT
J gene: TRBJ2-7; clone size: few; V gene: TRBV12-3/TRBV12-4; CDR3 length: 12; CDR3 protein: ASSLTAGSEEQY
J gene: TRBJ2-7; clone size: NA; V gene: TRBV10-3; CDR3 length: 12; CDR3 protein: AISHSGQNNEQY
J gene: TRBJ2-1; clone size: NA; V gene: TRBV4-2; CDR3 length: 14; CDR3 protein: ASSQNRDRGDNEQF
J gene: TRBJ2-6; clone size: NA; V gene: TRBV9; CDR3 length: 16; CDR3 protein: ASSPGLALVIGANVLT
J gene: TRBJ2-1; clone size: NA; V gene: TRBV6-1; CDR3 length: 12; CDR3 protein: ASSEGTLSNEQF
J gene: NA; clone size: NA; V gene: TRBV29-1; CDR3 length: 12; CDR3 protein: SVARNAVGNEQY
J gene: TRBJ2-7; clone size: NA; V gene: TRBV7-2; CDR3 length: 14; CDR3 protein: ASSLVWGLNLYEQY
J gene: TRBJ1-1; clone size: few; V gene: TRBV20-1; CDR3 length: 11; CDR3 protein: SARDGTRREAF
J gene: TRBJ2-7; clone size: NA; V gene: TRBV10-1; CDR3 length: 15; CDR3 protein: ASSGPKTGTVLYEQY
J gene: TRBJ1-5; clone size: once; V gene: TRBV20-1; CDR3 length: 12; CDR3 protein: SARDAGYNQPQH
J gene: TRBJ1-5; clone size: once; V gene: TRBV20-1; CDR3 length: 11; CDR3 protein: SASGHSNQPQH